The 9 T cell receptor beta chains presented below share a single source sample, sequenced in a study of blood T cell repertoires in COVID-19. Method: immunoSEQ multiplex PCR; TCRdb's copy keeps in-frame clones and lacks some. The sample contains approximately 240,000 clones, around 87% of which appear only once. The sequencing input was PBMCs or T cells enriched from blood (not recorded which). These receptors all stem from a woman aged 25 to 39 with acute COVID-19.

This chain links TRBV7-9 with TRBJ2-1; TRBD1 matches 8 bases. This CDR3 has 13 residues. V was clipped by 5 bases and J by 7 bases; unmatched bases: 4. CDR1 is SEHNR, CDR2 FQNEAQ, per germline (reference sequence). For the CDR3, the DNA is TGTGCCAGCAGCCAAGACAGGGGAAATGAGCAGTTCTTC. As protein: CASSQDRGNEQFF.

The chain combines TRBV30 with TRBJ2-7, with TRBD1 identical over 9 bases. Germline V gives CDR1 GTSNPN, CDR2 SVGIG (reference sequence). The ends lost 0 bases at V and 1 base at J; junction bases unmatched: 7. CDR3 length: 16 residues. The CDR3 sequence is CAWSVLGQGVSYEQYF. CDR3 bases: TGTGCCTGGAGTGTATTGGGACAGGGTGTATCCTACGAGCAGTACTTC.

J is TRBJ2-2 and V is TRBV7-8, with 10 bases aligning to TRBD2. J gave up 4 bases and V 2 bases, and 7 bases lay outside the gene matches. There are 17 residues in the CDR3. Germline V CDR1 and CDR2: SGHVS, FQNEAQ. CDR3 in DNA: TGTGCCAGCAGCTTACGCCGGACTAGCGGCTCCACCGGGGAGCTGTTTTTT. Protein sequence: CASSLRRTSGSTGELFF.

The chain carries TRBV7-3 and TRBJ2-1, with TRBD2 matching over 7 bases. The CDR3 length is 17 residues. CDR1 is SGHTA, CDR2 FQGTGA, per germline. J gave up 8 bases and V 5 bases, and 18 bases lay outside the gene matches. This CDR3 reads CASSPRPLTGGLDEQFF. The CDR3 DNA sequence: TGTGCCAGCAGCCCCCGCCCACTAACGGGAGGTCTGGATGAGCAGTTCTTC.

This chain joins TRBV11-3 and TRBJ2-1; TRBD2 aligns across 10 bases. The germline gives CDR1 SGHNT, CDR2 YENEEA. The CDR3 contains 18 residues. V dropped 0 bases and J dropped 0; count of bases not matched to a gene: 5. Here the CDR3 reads CASSLETSGASSYNEQFF. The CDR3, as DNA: TGTGCCAGCAGCTTAGAAACTAGCGGGGCTAGCTCCTACAATGAGCAGTTCTTC.

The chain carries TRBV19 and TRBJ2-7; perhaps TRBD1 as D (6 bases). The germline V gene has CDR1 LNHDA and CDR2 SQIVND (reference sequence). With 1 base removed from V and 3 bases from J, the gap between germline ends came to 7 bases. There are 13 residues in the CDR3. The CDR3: CASSIADSYEQYF. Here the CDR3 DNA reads TGTGCCAGTAGTATAGCGGACAGCTACGAGCAGTACTTC.

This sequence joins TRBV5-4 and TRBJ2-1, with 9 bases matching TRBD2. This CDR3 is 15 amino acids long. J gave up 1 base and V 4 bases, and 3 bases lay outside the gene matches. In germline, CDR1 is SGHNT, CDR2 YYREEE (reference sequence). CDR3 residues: CASSLTSGSYNEQFF. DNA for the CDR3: TGTGCCAGCAGCCTGACTAGCGGTTCCTACAATGAGCAGTTCTTC.

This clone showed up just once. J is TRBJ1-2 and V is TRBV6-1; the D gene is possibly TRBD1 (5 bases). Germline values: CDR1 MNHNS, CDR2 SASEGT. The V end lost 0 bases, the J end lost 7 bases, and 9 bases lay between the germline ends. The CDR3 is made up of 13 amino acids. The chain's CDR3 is CASSEARGGGYTF. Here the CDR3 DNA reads TGTGCCAGCAGTGAAGCGAGGGGAGGTGGCTACACCTTC.

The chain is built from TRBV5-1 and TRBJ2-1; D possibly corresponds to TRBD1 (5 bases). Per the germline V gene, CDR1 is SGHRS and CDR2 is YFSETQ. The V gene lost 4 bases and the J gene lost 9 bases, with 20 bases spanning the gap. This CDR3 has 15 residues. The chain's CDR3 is CASSPSGHPYGEQFF. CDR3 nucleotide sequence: TGCGCCAGCAGCCCCTCAGGACATCCCTACGGTGAGCAGTTCTTC.